A single sample is the source of the 8 T cell receptor beta chains below, sequenced in a study of blood T cell repertoires in COVID-19. TCRdb keeps only in-frame clones here, not all; method: immunoSEQ multiplex PCR. The sample shows 60,000 or so clones, 85% to 90% of them seen only once. Sequenced input: peripheral blood. The origin of the receptors is a human donor with active COVID-19. The donor label of this sample is uncertain.

This chain uses TRBV28 with TRBJ2-7, with D unclear. Deletions cut 5 bases from V and 3 bases from J, with 14 bases between. Germline CDR1 reads MDHEN; CDR2 reads SYDVKM. This CDR3 is built from 14 residues. CDR3: CASSPPSNSYEQYF. CDR3 bases: TGTGCCAGCAGTCCCCCATCGAACAGCTACGAGCAGTACTTC.

The J gene is TRBJ1-2, the V gene TRBV5-4; 9 nucleotides match TRBD1. Germline values: CDR1 SGHNT, CDR2 YYREEE (reference sequence). The CDR3 runs to 15 residues. V was pared by 1 base and J by 5 bases, with 6 bases of the junction left unmatched. The CDR3 DNA reads as TGTGCCAGCAGCTTGAAGATACAGGGGGCATATGGCTACACCTTC. It encodes CASSLKIQGAYGYTF. Supplemented by reference TRBV5-4 and TRBJ1-2, the full variable domain reads ETGVTQSPTHLIKTRGQQVTLRCSSQSGHNTVSWYQQALGQGPQFIFQYYREEENGRGNFPPRFSGLQFPNYSSELNVNALELDDSALYLCASSLKIQGAYGYTFGSGTRLTVV.

V and J are TRBV21-1 and TRBJ1-5. TRBV21-1 is deemed a pseudogene. The CDR3 runs to 16 residues. CDR3 in amino acids: CASRSGSPLLNQPQHF. In DNA, the CDR3 is TGTGCCAGCCGCTCGGGGAGTCCCTTACTAAATCAGCCCCAGCATTTT.

This chain connects TRBV19 to TRBJ1-2, with a tentative D call TRBD1 (5 bases). Trimming removed 3 bases from V and 3 bases from J, with 11 bases in between. Looked up from germline, CDR1 is LNHDA and CDR2 is SQIVND (reference sequence). This CDR3 region has 14 residues. The CDR3, as DNA: TGTGCCAGTAGTATCGGCAGGGTGGACTATGGCTACACCTTC. Translated: CASSIGRVDYGYTF. Based on the CDR3 plus reference TRBV19 and TRBJ1-2, the full variable domain is DGGITQSPKYLFRKEGQNVTLSCEQNLNHDAMYWYRQDPGQGLRLIYYSQIVNDFQKGDIAEGYSVSREKKESFPLTVTSAQKNPTAFYLCASSIGRVDYGYTFGSGTRLTVV.

The genes are TRBV6-5 and TRBJ1-6, with unresolved D. V lost 8 bases to trimming and J lost 2 bases, with 13 bases between them. The CDR3 is 15 residues long. Germline V gene lookup returns CDR1 MNHEY and CDR2 SVGAGI. CDR3 DNA sequence: TGTGCCAGCGCGCTAACCCACGCCTATAATTCACCCCTCCACTTT. It codes for CASALTHAYNSPLHF.

The chain couples TRBV6-2 or TRBV6-3 to TRBJ2-1; D remains ambiguous. CDR3 length: 12 residues. V lost 0 bases and J 8 bases, leaving 5 bases between the germline ends. CDR1 and CDR2 from the germline V gene are MNHEY and SVGEGT. Here the CDR3 DNA reads TGTGCCAGCAGTTACTCGTGGCATGAGCAGTTCTTC. It encodes CASSYSWHEQFF.

V is TRBV7-2 and J is TRBJ2-1; TRBD1 matches 8 bases. Germline assignment: CDR1 SGHTA and CDR2 FQGNSA. The CDR3 is made up of 16 amino acids. V gave up 5 bases and J gave up 2 bases; unmatched junction bases: 8. CDR3 sequence (DNA): TGTGCCAGCAGCCTAGACGTGACAGGGGCCTACAATGAGCAGTTCTTC. Protein: CASSLDVTGAYNEQFF.

Comment on this clone: Other DNA sequences in the same sample also yield this CDR3. The J gene is TRBJ2-3, the V gene TRBV24-1; a possible D gene is TRBD1 (6 bases). Germline V CDR1 and CDR2: KGHDR, SFDVKD. The CDR3 spans 14 residues. V gave up 4 bases and J gave up 0 bases, with 7 bases separating them. CDR3 sequence reads: CATSEQGSTDTQYF. The CDR3 DNA reads as TGTGCCACCAGTGAACAGGGCAGCACAGATACGCAGTATTTT.